The clone carrying this TCR beta chain was observed at least ten times. TCRdb recomputed calls from the 5' RACE reads with MiXCR, one row per CDR3 protein. Of some 250,000 distinct CDR3 sequences listed, approximately 3.5% are singletons. This record comes from a study of T cells after yellow fever vaccination. This CDR3 is 17 amino acids long. CDR1 and CDR2 from the germline V gene are MGHRA and YSYEKL. The junction had 13 bases not matched to a gene; V was cut back by 4 bases and J by 5 bases. The input for sequencing was PBMCs, taken 15 days after the yellow fever booster vaccination. The origin of this receptor is a young man who received the YFV17D yellow fever vaccine. V usage is TRBV4-1 and J usage is TRBJ2-5; 10 positions agree with TRBD2. Written as DNA, the CDR3 is TGCGCCAGCAGCCCCACCCGAGGGCTAGCGGGGGACGAGACCCAGTACTTC. Translation: CASSPTRGLAGDETQYF.